A selection of T cell receptor beta chains follows, all from one sample in a study of vaccination effects on CD4 cells after COVID-19. These receptors are not linked to any known antigen. Profiled with immunoSEQ multiplex PCR; TCRdb holds only in-frame clones, not every one. The data contain 40,000 to 55,000 clones, roughly four fifths of them seen just once; the ten biggest clones take up approximately 9%. The specimen was CD4+ T cells from PBMCs cultured without peptide, collected before COVID-19 vaccination. The receptors were gathered from a human donor who had a prior SARS-CoV-2 infection. Both conserved end residues are trimmed from each CDR3. The D gene is left open where the match is weak.

NA	TRBV7-2	TRBJ2-7	ASSFQSGGTYSYEQY
TRBD1	TRBV30	TRBJ2-7	AWSRPWGQATYEQY
NA	TRBV9	TRBJ1-1	ASSITRNTEAF
TRBD1	TRBV18	TRBJ1-2	ASSPTGLHGYT
NA	TRBV5-4	TRBJ2-5	ASSPTGKETQY
NA	TRBV29-1	TRBJ2-5	SVERVQQY
TRBD2	TRBV7-3	TRBJ2-3	ASSFASAGQDTQY
NA	TRBV5-6	TRBJ2-7	ASSPRWVSYEQY
NA	TRBV24-1	TRBJ2-1	ATGGSTADSYNEQF
NA	TRBV3-1/TRBV3-2	TRBJ2-1	ASSQSPDTYNEQF
TRBD2	TRBV7-2	TRBJ2-3	ASSHFSGSLGTDTQY
TRBD1	TRBV5-5	TRBJ2-2	ASMFNVGQGYTGELF
NA	TRBV4-2	TRBJ1-4	ASSRGGKVDEKLF
TRBD2	TRBV25-1	TRBJ2-7	ASSRGVAGDSYEQY
NA	TRBV19	TRBJ2-3	ASSKGATDTQY
TRBD1	TRBV7-9	TRBJ1-2	ASRRTGKASNYGYT
TRBD1	TRBV7-9	TRBJ1-1	ASSPAGTGGVGEAF
TRBD1	TRBV3-1/TRBV3-2	TRBJ2-2	ASSHRGQGGTGELF
TRBD2	TRBV7-8	TRBJ2-7	ASSISGGLGEQY
TRBD1	TRBV10-2	TRBJ1-5	ASSGEQGQPQH
NA	TRBV2	TRBJ1-1	ASTMYTEAF
NA	TRBV9	TRBJ1-2	ASSRTETYGYT
TRBD1	TRBV7-8	TRBJ2-7	ASSTSTGVYEQY
NA	TRBV7-3	TRBJ1-1	ASSPGANTEAF
TRBD2	TRBV6-2/TRBV6-3	TRBJ2-3	ASSYSMQRGDTQY
NA	TRBV29-1	TRBJ2-1	SVEELAGQYEQF
NA	TRBV21-1	TRBJ1-5	ASSPYRDRWVPGNQPQH
TRBD1	TRBV19	TRBJ1-5	ASSIGQGARQPQH
NA	TRBV6-1	TRBJ2-3	ASSELGGRTDTQY
TRBD2	TRBV18	TRBJ2-1	ASSPWIAGSSYNEQF
TRBD2	TRBV7-6	TRBJ2-5	ASSGREGPVSETQY
TRBD1	TRBV15	TRBJ1-2	ATSRGTYRGYGYT
TRBD1	TRBV9	TRBJ1-5	ASSRGQGDRNQPQH
NA	TRBV5-1	TRBJ2-1	ASSLVAVSYNEQF
TRBD2	TRBV27	TRBJ2-7	ASRGLAERSYEQY
NA	TRBV30	TRBJ2-5	AWRVGETQY
TRBD1	TRBV7-9	TRBJ2-7	ASTPTGVGYEQY
TRBD2	TRBV10-3	TRBJ2-7	AQHPSEAGGLSEQY
NA	TRBV7-2	TRBJ1-6	ASSLDSNRVSPLH
NA	TRBV5-1	TRBJ2-7	ASSLDSRVREQY
TRBD1	TRBV20-1	TRBJ2-7	SASEGAIPYEQY
NA	TRBV5-1	TRBJ2-1	ASKPSVFGNEQF
NA	TRBV14	TRBJ2-7	ASSQGRYSYEQY
NA	TRBV2	TRBJ1-2	ASSADRNYGYT
NA	TRBV5-4	TRBJ2-3	ASSFEGRGETDTQY
NA	TRBV5-5	TRBJ1-2	ASSLVLSNYGYT
NA	TRBV6-5	TRBJ1-5	ASSRGRGNQPQH
NA	TRBV20-1	TRBJ1-1	SASPATNTEAF
NA	TRBV7-3	TRBJ2-3	ASSLTGRGDTQY
TRBD2	TRBV7-2	TRBJ2-1	ASSLVMRGGRNEQF
TRBD2	TRBV6-5	TRBJ2-7	ASSPQRTSGYEQY
NA	TRBV7-8	TRBJ1-5	ASSLGEAQH
NA	TRBV5-1	TRBJ2-5	ASSLSASQETQY
NA	TRBV11-2	TRBJ2-7	ASSPGGGGGYEQY
TRBD2	TRBV18	TRBJ2-3	ASSPTSGATDTQY